Detailed here is one T cell receptor beta chain. The sample originates from a study of human T cells and chemical hapten exposure. CDR1 is SGHRS and CDR2 is YFSETQ in the germline V gene. Trimming pared 2 bases from V and 2 bases from J, leaving 13 bases between. This CDR3 has 15 amino acids. Time point described: patch test 1, 2 weeks after DPC sensitization. Treatment described: therapeutic diphenylcyclopropenone sensitization with weekly scalp DPC. TCRdb reanalysed the RACE reads using MiXCR and keeps one entry per CDR3 protein. The sample lists 80,000 to 95,000 distinct CDR3 sequences, about 10% occurring once.

This clonotype originated in a woman aged 50 to 60 with alopecia areata. Some clones in this sample may be carry-over from other donors' samples. The sequencing here drew on whole blood, taken in connection with sensitization to the hapten diphenylcyclopropenone (DPC). The genes are TRBV5-1 and TRBJ1-2, with a possible D match to TRBD1 (6 bases). The CDR3 here is CASSFEQGRNYGYTF. The CDR3 DNA reads TGCGCCAGCAGCTTTGAACAGGGAAGGAACTATGGCTACACCTTC.